A selection of T cell receptor beta chains follows, all from one sample in a study of blood T cell repertoires in COVID-19. TCRdb's copy holds only in-frame clones and misses some; the assay was immunoSEQ multiplex PCR. The data contain about 69,000 clones, 84% of them singletons. Sequencing was carried out using peripheral blood. Receptors were obtained from a man aged 45-65 years with COVID-19, enrolled during active disease. Both conserved end residues are part of each CDR3. The order of the fields is D gene, CDR3 length, J gene, clone size, V gene, CDR3 DNA, CDR3 protein. D genes are given only for firm matches. Some rows have no size entry. The others give once, few or many, or a class for an expanded clone.

NA,14,TRBJ2-4,NA,TRBV13,TGTGCCAGCAGCTTGGCACAGGAGAAAAACATTCAGTACTTC,CASSLAQEKNIQYF
NA,13,TRBJ1-1,NA,TRBV7-9,TGTGCCAGCAGCACAACATCGAACACTGAAGCTTTCTTT,CASSTTSNTEAFF
TRBD1,13,TRBJ2-4,once,TRBV29-1,TGCAGCGTTGCTACGGACAGGCAAAACATTCAGTACTTC,CSVATDRQNIQYF
TRBD1,12,TRBJ1-4,NA,TRBV29-1,TGCAGCGTGGCAGGGGGGAGTGAAAAACTGTTTTTT,CSVAGGSEKLFF
TRBD1,17,TRBJ1-2,NA,TRBV5-6,TGTGCCAGCAGCTTGGGCTCCTTGGCAGGGGGCCTTTATGGCTACACCTTC,CASSLGSLAGGLYGYTF
TRBD1,16,TRBJ2-7,NA,TRBV10-3,TGTGCCATCAGTGAGTCGTTGGACAGGTCCTCTTACGAGCAGTACTTC,CAISESLDRSSYEQYF
TRBD2,15,TRBJ2-5,NA,TRBV5-1,TGCGCCAGCAGCTTGCTAACTAGCGGGGGGCCAACCCAGTACTTC,CASSLLTSGGPTQYF
NA,15,TRBJ1-4,few,TRBV3-1/TRBV3-2,TGTGCCAGCAGCCAAATAAGGGGATTTGGGGAAAAACTGTTTTTT,CASSQIRGFGEKLFF
NA,15,TRBJ1-5,NA,TRBV10-2,TGCGCCAGCAGTGCCCTGGGAGACAAAAATCAGCCCCAGCATTTT,CASSALGDKNQPQHF
NA,14,TRBJ1-3,NA,TRBV20-1,TGCAGTGCTAGTTTAGAGGGAATCGGGAACACCATATATTTT,CSASLEGIGNTIYF
TRBD2,11,TRBJ2-1,NA,TRBV3-1/TRBV3-2,TGTGCCAGCTTGGGGGGGAATGAGCAGTTCTTC,CASLGGNEQFF
TRBD1,13,TRBJ1-4,NA,TRBV7-6,TGTGCCAGCAGCCAGACAGGGACTGAAAAACTGTTTTTT,CASSQTGTEKLFF
TRBD1,14,TRBJ1-2,few,TRBV30,TGTGCCTGGGATCCGGGACAGGCTAACTATGGCTACACCTTC,CAWDPGQANYGYTF
TRBD2,17,TRBJ2-5,NA,TRBV19,TGTGCCAGTAGTTCTAGCGGACTAGCGGTCCAGGGCGAGACCCAGTACTTC,CASSSSGLAVQGETQYF
TRBD2,15,TRBJ2-3,once,TRBV9,TGTGCCAGCAGCGCGCGGGGGGACCGCACAGATACGCAGTATTTT,CASSARGDRTDTQYF
TRBD2,14,TRBJ2-2,once,TRBV6-5,TGTGCCAGCAAACAAAGCGGGGGGACCGGGGAGCTGTTTTTT,CASKQSGGTGELFF